The sequence of this T cell receptor beta chain was determined in a study of cytomegalovirus exposure and HLA in healthy donors (dated by TCRdb to 2017 to 2019). The study in broad terms: An earlier analysis of several hundred of the donors reported 276 Gb of sequence data and around 120 million unique TCR beta sequences obtained from around 170 million T cells. An early release that covered roughly 600 HLA-typed donors contained approximately 300 gigabases of sequencing data and about 84 million unique TCR sequences. Of the roughly 410 genotyped donors, 75% to 85% were placed in the genetic ancestry cluster associated with self-reported Caucasian donors. The aim of the study was to test whether cataloging public T cell receptors could identify signatures of past pathogen exposure. The study used immunosequencing to profile the T cell repertoires of some 600 subjects and linked those repertoires to cytomegalovirus serostatus. In addition to the first cohort of roughly 700 subjects, a separate validation cohort of over 90 different subjects was used. High-throughput TCR immunosequencing, statistical association of individual TCRs with disease status, and machine learning were combined to predict cytomegalovirus infection status. A later analysis re-examined previously published TCR beta repertoires from more than 550 donors and added high-resolution HLA genotyping to investigate patterns of TCR occurrence. The later analysis used no new phenotypic data to find candidate immune exposures, relying instead on TCR beta sequences and their occurrence across donors. In an earlier analysis of 500 to 650 of the donors, high-throughput TCR beta sequencing was used to judge whether each TCR beta V gene segment behaved as functional or pseudogenic. Donor age, sex, ethnicity and CMV serostatus were compiled alongside the repertoire data. A later genetic analysis took genome-wide SNP genotypes for about 55% of the roughly 670 donors and used that subset as a discovery cohort. All discovery cohort repertoires had been generated on a single sequencing platform. Both class I and class II loci were covered by HLA typing, at four-digit resolution. The number of typed donors differed by locus: about 620-630 for A, B, C, DRB1 and DQB1; 500 to 550 for DQA1; some 610 for DPA1; and 400 to 480 for DPB1. Because of strong linkage in the cohort, five DR-DQ haplotypes were treated as single units for association and clustering. Across 300 to 400 genotyped donors of the cohort, an average of roughly 250,000 unique TCR beta nucleotide sequences per donor were sequenced, and approximately 17% of those sequences were non-productive.

Library preparation was by the immunoSEQ multiplex PCR assay. The multiplex PCR relied on a mix of 60 forward primers for TCR Vbeta segments and 13 reverse primers for TCR Jbeta segments. The CDR3 region of rearranged TCR beta genes was amplified from genomic DNA with a multiplex PCR assay. The Illumina HiSeq System was used to sequence the amplified TCR beta libraries as 87-base-pair reads. In the authors' own workflow: In a later analysis, tens of millions of unique TCR beta chains were counted across the 500 to 850 repertoires, and roughly 10 million of these chains were shared by at least two donors. Raw reads were error-corrected and collapsed into unique sequences with a nearest-neighbor algorithm that merged closely related sequences to remove PCR and sequencing errors. Alignment of CDR3 sequences to IMGT reference sequences was used to assign V, D and J gene segments. For a sequence to be retained, at least a six-nucleotide match to both a V gene segment and a J gene segment was required. Rearrangements were classified as productive when the CDR3 lacked stop codons and remained in frame with V and J, and all other rearrangements were classified as non-productive. Following IMGT convention, CDR3 was defined as the stretch from the second conserved V-encoded cysteine up to the conserved J-encoded phenylalanine. The earlier analysis of about 530 of the donors excluded any sequence lacking an unambiguous match to a single V gene segment. An earlier analysis of 500 to 600 of the donors classified V segments as functional when productive rearrangements were above 56.7% and as segregating when the standard deviation between donors was above 5%. To diagnose cytomegalovirus status from the catalog of TCR beta chain sequences, a statistical classification framework was built. In a later analysis, TCR nucleotide sequences were compared against IMGT/GENE-DB human TR gene sequences so that V and J genes could be assigned. Using the TCRdist pipeline, a later analysis assigned CDR3 sequences along with most-parsimonious VDJ recombination scenarios. A later analysis defined each TCR beta chain by its CDR3 amino acid sequence plus V-gene family, and excluded reads lacking a unique V-gene family. To address suspected cross-contamination and a sequencing artifact, a later analysis removed 592 highly shared, low-generation-probability nucleotide sequences. In a later analysis, a clonal expansion index was calculated for each public chain from normalized within-repertoire ranks of inferred template counts. Generation probabilities in a later analysis came from a VDJ recombination model fitted to out-of-frame rearrangements, and those results were checked against IGoR. Hypergeometric tests were used in a later analysis to score TCR-TCR, TCR-HLA and TCR-CMV co-occurrence, with a repertoire-size bias correction applied to the TCR pairs. To estimate false discovery rates, a later analysis permuted the HLA or CMV assignments 20 times. A later analysis grouped co-occurring TCRs with DBSCAN, adding TCRdist sequence similarity when clustering within HLA-allele-positive subsets. For co-occurrence clustering, repertoires with fewer than 30,000 or more than 120,000 public chains were excluded, along with roughly 5 repertoires with anomalous nucleotide sharing. As stored in TCRdb, this immuneACCESS dataset retains in-frame rearrangements with V and J assigned. A fraction of the clones does not appear; measured against another copy, unresolved V genes explain less than half of the discrepancy, and the remainder lacks a known reason. That table gives V, J and clone size, and the DNA gave D and trimming. The sample table records roughly 180,000 clones; 60% to 85% of these occur just once. The ten largest clones represent around 1.6% of the sample.

Results the study describes overall, beyond this receptor: Because counts were too low, 15 or so rarely observed V segments, including chromosome 9 orphons, were excluded from the earlier analysis of 587 of the donors. In a later analysis, HLA-associated TCR beta chains showed more clonal expansion and lower generation probabilities than non-associated chains that were equally common. In a later analysis, several top co-occurrence clusters were reported to appear linked to parvovirus B19, influenza, CMV and Epstein-Barr virus. The cohort was sequenced for TCR beta chains only, and without alpha or paired-chain data the features that could be detected were limited. A later genetic analysis reported fewer N-insertions in productive TCRs among donors in an Asian-associated ancestry cluster than the roughly 700-donor mean. The classifier was reported to diagnose cytomegalovirus status with high specificity and sensitivity in both the original cohort and the validation cohort. Because some donors lacked HLA typing at each locus, the association tests relied only on the typed subset. An association between a missense DCLRE1C variant and V-gene and J-gene trimming of TCR beta chains was found in a later genetic analysis and replicated in an independent cohort. Roughly uniform sequencing depth across donors was assumed in presence/absence analyses, although this assumption may not hold. A further reported finding was that TCR beta sequences accurately predicted the HLA-A and HLA-B alleles for most subjects in the first cohort. The sequencing pipeline was judged likely to have produced a cluster of highly shared sequence variants as a technical artifact. Linkage disequilibrium might explain the correlated functional status among segregating V segments, but an unknown experimental factor could not be excluded. A later analysis associated about 17,000 TCR beta sequences with specific HLA alleles at a false discovery rate of 0.05. In an earlier analysis of 587 of the donors, most TCR beta V segments appeared in productive rearrangements about 87% or about 30% of the time, broadly matching IMGT annotations. The study gave a list of about 160 TCR beta chains associated with cytomegalovirus. According to a later analysis, most CMV-associated TCR beta chains appeared to be HLA-restricted, and the HLA associations seemed to be driven largely by CMV exposure. In a later analysis, TCR association rates were found to vary across HLA loci, with the most associated TCRs seen for DRB1 alleles and the fewest for HLA-C alleles. Immune exposure information for the cohort was limited to CMV serostatus. In vitro tests confirmed that a few of the cytomegalovirus-associated TCR beta chains recognize cytomegalovirus antigens. According to the authors, the approach could potentially be generalized to other disease states and immunological phenotypes. Across donors, most TCR sequences were observed very rarely, whereas some public TCRs were present in many individuals. Assigning TCR associations to individual alleles was difficult when HLA alleles, especially DR and DQ, strongly co-occurred. Some IMGT-functional V segments, including TRBV6-2 and TRBV6-3, could not be distinguished by the 87-base-pair reads and were therefore excluded.

The cohort consisted of 600 to 750 healthy bone marrow donors. At the time of sampling, every cohort member was nominally healthy, though immune exposures that went unrecorded were likely present. The donor tested CMV seropositive and was one of the 289 seropositive cohort members. Every donor gave a peripheral blood sample, and the peripheral blood mononuclear cells from that sample were used for TCR beta sequencing. Genomic DNA was extracted from the blood cell samples with the Qiagen DNeasy Blood Extraction Kit. Counted from cysteine to phenylalanine, this CDR3 has 15 amino acids. Left in the record is the CDR3 DNA by itself, 45 bases read in frame from the first base. A distance of 17 bases separates the germline ends of V and J, which lose 5 bases and 4 bases respectively. CDR1 SGHNT and CDR2 YENEEA were looked up in the germline V gene. As to this clone: The target of this receptor is not known. The record has no base qualities; no much larger clone is one base away. Additional DNA sequences in this sample encode the identical CDR3.

The clonotype originates from a girl aged 10 to 17 in good health and CMV-seropositive. This sequence uses TRBV11-3 and TRBJ1-2, and TRBD1 may be the D gene, going by 6 matching bases. The sequencing input was PBMCs. DNA sequence: TGTGCCAGCAGCGCAACACCCACAGGGACCTATGGCTACACCTTC. The encoded protein is CASSATPTGTYGYTF.